Given below is one T cell receptor (beta chain) in context. The data derive from a study of technical replicates of blood from several donors. In germline, CDR1 is MNHNY, CDR2 SVGAGI (reference sequence). The CDR3 spans 12 residues. Deletions cut 2 bases from V and 5 bases from J, with 6 bases between. The protocol was immunoSEQ multiplex PCR, while the TCRdb copy is restricted to in-frame clones and leaves out a portion. The table has about 75,000 clones, about nine tenths seen once. This rearrangement joins TRBV6-6 to TRBJ1-1; no reliable D call. The receptor comes from a human donor in good health. Some clones in this sample may be carry-over from other donors' samples. The sequenced sample consisted of T cells isolated from PBMCs. CDR3 in amino acids: CASSYGGTEAFF. The CDR3 DNA is TGTGCCAGCAGTTACGGCGGAACTGAAGCTTTCTTT.